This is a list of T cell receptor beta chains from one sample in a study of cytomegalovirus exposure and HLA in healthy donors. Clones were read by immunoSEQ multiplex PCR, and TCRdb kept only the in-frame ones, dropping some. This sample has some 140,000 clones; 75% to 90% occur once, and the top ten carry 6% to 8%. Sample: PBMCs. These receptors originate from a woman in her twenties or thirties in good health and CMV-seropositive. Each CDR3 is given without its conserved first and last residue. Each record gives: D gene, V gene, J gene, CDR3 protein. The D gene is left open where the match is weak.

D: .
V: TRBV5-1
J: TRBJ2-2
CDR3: ASSFGQLNTGELF

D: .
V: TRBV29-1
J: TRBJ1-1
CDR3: SVGGLNTEAF

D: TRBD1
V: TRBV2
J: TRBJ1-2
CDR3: ASRAGQGGNYGYT

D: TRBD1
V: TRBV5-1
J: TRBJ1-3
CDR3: ASSSLAGGVGNTIY

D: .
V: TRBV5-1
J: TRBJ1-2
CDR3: ASSLGFEGYGYT

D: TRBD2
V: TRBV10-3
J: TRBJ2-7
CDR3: ATRTSGASYEQY

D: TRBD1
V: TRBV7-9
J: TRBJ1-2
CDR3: SSSPGQGTGGYT

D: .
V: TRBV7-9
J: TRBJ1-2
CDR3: ASSASPGLQVDYGYT

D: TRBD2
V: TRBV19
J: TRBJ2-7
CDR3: ASSGGTSGSSYEQY

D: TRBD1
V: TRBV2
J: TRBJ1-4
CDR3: ASSETGGRLF

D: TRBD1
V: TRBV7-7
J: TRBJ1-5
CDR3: ASSLADRDVSQPQH

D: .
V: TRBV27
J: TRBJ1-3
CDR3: ASSLAGTAGNTIY

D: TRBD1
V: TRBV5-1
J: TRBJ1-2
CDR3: ASSLAHGKQGDIWHDYGYT

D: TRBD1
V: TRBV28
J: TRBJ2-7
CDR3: ASNPGQGYEQY

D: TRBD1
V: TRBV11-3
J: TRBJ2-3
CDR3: ASSPGTALSTDTQY

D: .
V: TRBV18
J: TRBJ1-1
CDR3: ASSSPGHSGNTEAF

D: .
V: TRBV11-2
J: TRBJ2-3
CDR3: ASSLRLAVGEGTQY

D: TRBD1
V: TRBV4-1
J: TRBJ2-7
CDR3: ASSLGATGEYGEQY

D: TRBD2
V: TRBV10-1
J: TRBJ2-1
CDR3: ASSARLAENNEQF

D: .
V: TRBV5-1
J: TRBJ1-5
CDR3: ASSLSGGNQPQH

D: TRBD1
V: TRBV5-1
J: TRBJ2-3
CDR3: ASSAPPRGPSTDTQY

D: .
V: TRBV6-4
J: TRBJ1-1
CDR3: ASSALRGAEAF

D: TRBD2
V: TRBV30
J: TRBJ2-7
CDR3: AWSASGTSGSYEQY

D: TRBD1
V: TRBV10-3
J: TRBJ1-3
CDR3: AISAGGSLSGNTIY

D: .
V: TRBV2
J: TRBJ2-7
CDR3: ASREEQKDSEQY

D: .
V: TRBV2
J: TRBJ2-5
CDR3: ASSDGVGGGETQY

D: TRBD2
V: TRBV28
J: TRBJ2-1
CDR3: ASSSPLRGGFGNEQF

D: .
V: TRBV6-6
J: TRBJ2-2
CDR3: ASSYSGGSGELF

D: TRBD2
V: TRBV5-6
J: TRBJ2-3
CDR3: ASSLGTSDTQY

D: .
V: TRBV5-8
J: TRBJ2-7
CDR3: ASSWGDSFYEQY

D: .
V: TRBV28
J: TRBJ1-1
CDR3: ASSLKLLEAF

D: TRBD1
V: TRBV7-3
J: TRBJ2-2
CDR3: ASSLAGQGLSTGELF

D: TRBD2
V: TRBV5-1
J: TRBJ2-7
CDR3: ASSRGLAGAYEQY

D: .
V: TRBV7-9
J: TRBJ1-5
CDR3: ASSLGGQGYQPQH

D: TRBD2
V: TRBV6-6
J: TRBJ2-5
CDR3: ASSYPTVGGAKTQY

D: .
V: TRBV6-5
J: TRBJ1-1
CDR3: ASSYRAGATLAF

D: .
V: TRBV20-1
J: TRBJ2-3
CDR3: SASLDTQY

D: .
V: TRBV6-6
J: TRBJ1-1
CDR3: ASRFTEAF

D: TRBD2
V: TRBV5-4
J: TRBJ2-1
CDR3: ASSLRLAGNNEQF

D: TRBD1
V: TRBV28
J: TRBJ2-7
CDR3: ASSQPGQVTYEQY

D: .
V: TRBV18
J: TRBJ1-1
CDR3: ASSGAKLNTEAF

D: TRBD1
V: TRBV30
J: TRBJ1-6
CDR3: AWSVLSLDRGALPLH

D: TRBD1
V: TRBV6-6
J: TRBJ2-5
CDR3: ASSSYTGVRETQY

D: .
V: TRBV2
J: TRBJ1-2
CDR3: ASSYVTGPEGYT

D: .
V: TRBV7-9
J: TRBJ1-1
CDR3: ASSLEGGTEAF

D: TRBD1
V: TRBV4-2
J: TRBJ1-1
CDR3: ASSFSQGQMNTEAF

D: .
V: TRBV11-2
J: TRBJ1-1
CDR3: ASSLVEGTEAF

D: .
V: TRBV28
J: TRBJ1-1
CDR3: ASSRHQNTEAF

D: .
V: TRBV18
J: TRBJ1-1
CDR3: ASSPGVPGNTEAF

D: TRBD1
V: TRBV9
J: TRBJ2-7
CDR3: ASSDNGQGLSYEQY

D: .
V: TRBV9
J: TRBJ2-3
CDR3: ASSVFSGPGTDTQY

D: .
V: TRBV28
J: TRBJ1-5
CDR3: ASSDFLEGQPQH

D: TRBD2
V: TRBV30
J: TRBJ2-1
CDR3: AWASGGNEQF

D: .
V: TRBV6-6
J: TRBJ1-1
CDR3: ASSYSGVNTEAF

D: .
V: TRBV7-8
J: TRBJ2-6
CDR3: ASGLTSGANVLT

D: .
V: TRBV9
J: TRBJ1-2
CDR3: ASSVVASLANGYT

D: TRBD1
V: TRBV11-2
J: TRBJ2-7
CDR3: ASSRDRGSSYEQY